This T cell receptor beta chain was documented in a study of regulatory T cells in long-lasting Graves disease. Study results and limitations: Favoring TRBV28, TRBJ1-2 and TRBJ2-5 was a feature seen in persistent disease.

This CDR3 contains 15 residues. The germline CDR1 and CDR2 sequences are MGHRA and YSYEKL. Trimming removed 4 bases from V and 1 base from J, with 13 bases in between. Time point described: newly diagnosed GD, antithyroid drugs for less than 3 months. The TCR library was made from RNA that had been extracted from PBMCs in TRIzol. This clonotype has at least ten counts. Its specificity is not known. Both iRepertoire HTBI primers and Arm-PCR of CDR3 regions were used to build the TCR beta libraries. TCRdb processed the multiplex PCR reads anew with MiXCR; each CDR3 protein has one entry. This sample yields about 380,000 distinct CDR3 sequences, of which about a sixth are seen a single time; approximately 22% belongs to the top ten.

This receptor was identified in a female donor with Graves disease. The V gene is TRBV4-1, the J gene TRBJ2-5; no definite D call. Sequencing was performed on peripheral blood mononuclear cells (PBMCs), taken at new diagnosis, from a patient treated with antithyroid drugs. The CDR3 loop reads CASSPIGFLQETQYF. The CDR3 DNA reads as TGCGCCAGCAGCCCGATTGGATTTCTCCAAGAGACCCAGTACTTC.